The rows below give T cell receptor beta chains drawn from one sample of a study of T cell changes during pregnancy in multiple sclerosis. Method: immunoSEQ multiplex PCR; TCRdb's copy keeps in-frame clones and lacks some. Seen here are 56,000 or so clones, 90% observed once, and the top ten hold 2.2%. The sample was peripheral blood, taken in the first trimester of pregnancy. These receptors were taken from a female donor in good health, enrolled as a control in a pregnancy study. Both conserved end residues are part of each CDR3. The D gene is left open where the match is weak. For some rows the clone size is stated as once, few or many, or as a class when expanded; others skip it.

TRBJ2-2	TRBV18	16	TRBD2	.	TGTGCCAGCTCACCAGCAGCGGGGGTAAACACCGGGGAGCTGTTTTTT	CASSPAAGVNTGELFF
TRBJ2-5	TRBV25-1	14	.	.	TGTGCCAGCAGTGCCCACAGGGACGCGAAGACCCAGTACTTC	CASSAHRDAKTQYF
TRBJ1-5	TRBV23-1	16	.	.	TGCGCCAGCAGTCAATCGGGGTGGAGGGAAACTCAGCCCCAGCATTTT	CASSQSGWRETQPQHF
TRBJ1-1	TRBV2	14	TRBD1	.	TGTGCCAGCACCATACAGGGGCACAACACTGAAGCTTTCTTT	CASTIQGHNTEAFF
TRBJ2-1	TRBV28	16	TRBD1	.	TGTGCCAGCAGTAAACGGACAGGGATAGGGTACAATGAGCAGTTCTTC	CASSKRTGIGYNEQFF
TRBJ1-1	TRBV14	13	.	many	TGTGCCAGCAGCCTACAGGGGAACACTGAAGCTTTCTTT	CASSLQGNTEAFF
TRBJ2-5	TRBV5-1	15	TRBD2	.	TGCGCCAGCAGCTGGGTAGCGGGGGGCCAAGAGACCCAGTACTTC	CASSWVAGGQETQYF
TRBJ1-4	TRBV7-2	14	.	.	TGTGCCAGCAGCCGGGGGGCAACTAATGAAAAACTGTTTTTT	CASSRGATNEKLFF
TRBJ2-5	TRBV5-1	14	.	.	TGCGCCAGCAGCTTGGGGGCGGGGATAGAGACCCAGTACTTC	CASSLGAGIETQYF
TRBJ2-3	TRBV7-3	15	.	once	TGTGCCAGCAGCTTAGCGAAATTTAGCACAGATACGCAGTATTTT	CASSLAKFSTDTQYF
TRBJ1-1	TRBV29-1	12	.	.	TGCAGCGTTGACGGGTTCAACACTGAAGCTTTCTTT	CSVDGFNTEAFF
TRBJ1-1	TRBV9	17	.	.	TGTGCCAGCAGCGTAGCCCCTGGTCAAAGCATGAACACTGAAGCTTTCTTT	CASSVAPGQSMNTEAFF
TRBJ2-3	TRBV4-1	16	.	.	TGCGCCAGCAGCCAACTCGTACTGCCGGGCACAGATACGCAGTATTTT	CASSQLVLPGTDTQYF
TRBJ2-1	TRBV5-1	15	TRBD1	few	TGCGCCAGCAGCAACGGACAGGGGGCGGGAAATGAGCAGTTCTTC	CASSNGQGAGNEQFF